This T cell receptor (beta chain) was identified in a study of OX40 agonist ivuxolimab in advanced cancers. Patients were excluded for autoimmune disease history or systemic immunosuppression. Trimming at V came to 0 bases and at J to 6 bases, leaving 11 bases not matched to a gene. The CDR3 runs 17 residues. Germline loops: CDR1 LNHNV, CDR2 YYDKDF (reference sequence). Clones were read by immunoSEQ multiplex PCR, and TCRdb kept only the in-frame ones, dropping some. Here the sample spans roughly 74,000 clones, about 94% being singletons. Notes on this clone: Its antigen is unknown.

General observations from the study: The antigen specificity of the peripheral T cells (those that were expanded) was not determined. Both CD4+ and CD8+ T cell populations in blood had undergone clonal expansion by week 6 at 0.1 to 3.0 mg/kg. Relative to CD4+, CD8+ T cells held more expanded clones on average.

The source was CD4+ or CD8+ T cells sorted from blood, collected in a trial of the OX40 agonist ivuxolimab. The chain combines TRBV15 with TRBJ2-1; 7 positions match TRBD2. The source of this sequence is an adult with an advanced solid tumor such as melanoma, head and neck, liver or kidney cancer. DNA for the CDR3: TGTGCCACCAGCAGAGACCGAGGGAGGGAGTCTTTCAATGAGCAGTTCTTC. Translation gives CATSRDRGRESFNEQFF. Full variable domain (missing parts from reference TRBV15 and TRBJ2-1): DAMVIQNPRYQVTQFGKPVTLSCSQTLNHNVMYWYQQKSSQAPKLLFHYYDKDFNNEADTPDNFQSRRPNTSFCFLDIRSPGLGDTAMYLCATSRDRGRESFNEQFFGPGTRLTVL.